These 22 T cell receptor beta chains share one sample of origin, sequenced in a study of identical twins. TCRdb reprocessed the 5' RACE reads with MiXCR, giving one entry per CDR3 protein. Of around 450,000 distinct CDR3 sequences listed, over 12% are singletons. These records were also assigned to another study, of yellow fever vaccine responses in identical twins.

Input material: CD4+ T cells sorted from blood. All receptors come from a woman under 30 in good health.

The V call is TRBV7-6, the J call TRBJ2-3; TRBD1 aligns across 8 bases. The germline V gene has CDR1 SGHVS and CDR2 FNYEAQ. V lost 1 base, J lost 0 bases, and 6 bases stayed unmatched. CDR3 size: 17 residues. The CDR3 region has the DNA TGTGCCAGCAGCTTAGATATAAGACAGGGGAGCACAGATACGCAGTATTTT. Translation gives CASSLDIRQGSTDTQYF.

This clonotype was seen more than once but under ten times. The CDR3 DNA is TGTGCCAGCTCACCCTTTTCAGCGGAAAACACCGGGGAGCTGTTTTTT. Its protein is CASSPFSAENTGELFF. J is TRBJ2-2 and V is TRBV18; perhaps TRBD2 as D (5 bases). Trimming took off 3 bases at V and 2 bases at J, with 13 bases between the two ends. From germline, CDR1 is KGHSH and CDR2 LQKENI. The CDR3 runs to 16 residues.

This clonotype was seen more than once but under ten times. This chain joins TRBV3-1 and TRBJ1-5; no reliable D call. Germline loops: CDR1 LGHDT, CDR2 YNNKEL (reference sequence). CDR3 length: 14 residues. V was trimmed by 5 bases and J by 1 base, leaving 9 bases between them. The CDR3 reads CASSGRKSNQPQHF. The DNA of the CDR3 is TGTGCCAGCAGCGGGCGGAAAAGCAATCAGCCCCAGCATTTT.

The V gene is TRBV5-6, the J gene TRBJ2-3; 9 bases align to TRBD2. This CDR3 comprises 16 residues. With 1 base clipped from V and 3 bases from J, the junction kept 6 bases outside the gene matches. The germline V gene has CDR1 SGHDT and CDR2 YYEEEE. CDR3 amino acids: CASSLWRTSATDTQYF. In nucleotides, the CDR3 is TGTGCCAGCAGCTTGTGGAGGACTAGCGCGACAGATACGCAGTATTTT.

The rearrangement uses TRBV6-2 or TRBV6-3 and TRBJ2-7; TRBD1 aligns across 10 bases. This CDR3 is built from 19 residues. Germline CDR1 and CDR2: MNHEY and SVGEGT. The V segment lost 2 bases and the J segment 0 bases; nucleotides outside the gene matches: 13. CDR3: CASSYPGRQGALGSYEQYF. For the CDR3, the DNA is TGTGCCAGCAGTTACCCAGGGCGACAGGGGGCTTTGGGCTCCTACGAGCAGTACTTC.

V and J are TRBV5-4 and TRBJ2-7; 9 nucleotides line up with TRBD2. There are 15 residues in the CDR3. Germline CDR1 is SGHNT and CDR2 is YYREEE (reference sequence). V shed 4 bases, J shed 1 base, and the junction held 6 bases outside the gene matches. CDR3 DNA sequence: TGTGCCAGCAGCGTGACTAGCGGAACTTCCTACGAGCAGTACTTC. Protein product: CASSVTSGTSYEQYF.

In this sample, this clonotype turned up a few times. The chain uses TRBV28 and TRBJ2-7; 9 positions agree with TRBD1. CDR1 is MDHEN and CDR2 is SYDVKM in the germline V gene. This CDR3 comprises 12 residues. The V gene end was trimmed by 11 bases and the J gene end by 7 bases; junction bases not matched to a gene: 9. The CDR3 loop reads CAGGTGPFEQYF. As DNA, the CDR3 is TGTGCCGGGGGGACAGGGCCCTTTGAGCAGTACTTC. The complete variable domain, with remaining parts taken from reference TRBV28 and TRBJ2-7, reads DVKVTQSSRYLVKRTGEKVFLECVQDMDHENMFWYRQDPGLGLRLIYFSYDVKMKEKGDIPEGYSVSREKKERFSLILESASTNQTSMYLCAGGTGPFEQYFGPGTRLTVT.

The rearrangement links TRBV28 to TRBJ1-1; the D is unclear. The CDR3 contains 12 residues. Trimming removed 2 bases from V and 6 bases from J, with 7 bases in between. Germline CDR1 reads MDHEN; CDR2 reads SYDVKM. The CDR3 is CASSLRVAEAFF. CDR3 DNA sequence: TGTGCCAGCAGTTTAAGGGTGGCTGAAGCTTTCTTT.

This clonotype was seen a handful of times. The gene calls are TRBV30 and TRBJ2-7, with D tentatively TRBD1 (5 bases). The CDR3 totals 13 residues. Trimming cost V 0 bases and J 3 bases, with 9 bases left between them. CDR1 is GTSNPN, CDR2 SVGIG, per germline (reference sequence). The CDR3 region is CAWSVPQGYEQYF. The CDR3 DNA reads TGTGCCTGGAGTGTACCGCAGGGCTACGAGCAGTACTTC.

The chain links TRBV20-1 to TRBJ2-4; 8 nucleotides match TRBD1. The germline gives CDR1 DFQATT, CDR2 SNEGSKA (reference sequence). This CDR3 comprises 21 residues. J was trimmed by 0 bases and V by 2 bases; bases with no gene match: 21. This CDR3 is CSARRGGTGFVSSLAKNIQYF. The CDR3 nucleotides read TGCAGTGCTAGAAGAGGGGGGACAGGTTTTGTTTCGTCTTTAGCCAAAAACATTCAGTACTTC.

In its sample, this clonotype was seen a few times. CDR3 nucleotide sequence: TGCGCCAGCACACTACCCCCCGGCAGGGGTTGGACAGATACGCAGTATTTT. Residues: CASTLPPGRGWTDTQYF. This chain connects TRBV5-1 to TRBJ2-3, with TRBD1 as a possible D gene (6 bases). V was cut by 6 bases and J by 3 bases, with 23 bases left in between. Germline CDR1 reads SGHRS; CDR2 reads YFSETQ. The CDR3 consists of 17 residues.

The chain carries TRBV3-1 and TRBJ1-1; D remains unclear. The V end was cut by 3 bases, the J end by 4 bases, with 9 bases between. Germline CDR1 reads LGHDT; CDR2 reads YNNKEL (reference sequence). This CDR3 contains 13 residues. The CDR3: CASSQGVGTEAFF. The CDR3 DNA reads TGTGCCAGCAGCCAGGGAGTCGGCACTGAAGCTTTCTTT.

The DNA for the CDR3 is TGCGCCAGCAGCTCAAACGGGTTCTACGAGCAGTACTTC. Amino acid sequence: CASSSNGFYEQYF. The chain combines TRBV5-1 with TRBJ2-7; no firm D call. This CDR3 has 13 residues. Germline V lookup: CDR1 SGHRS, CDR2 YFSETQ. V lost 3 bases and J 3 bases, leaving 10 bases between the germline ends.

The chain carries TRBV12-3 or TRBV12-4 and TRBJ2-5; 7 bases agree with TRBD2. V was clipped by 8 bases and J by 4 bases; unmatched bases: 13. CDR3 length: 15 residues. CDR3 sequence (DNA): TGTGCCAGCGGGGGGGGGACGGGGAGGCGAGAGACCCAGTACTTC. Its protein product is CASGGGTGRRETQYF.

The chain carries TRBV6-2 or TRBV6-3 and TRBJ2-3; the match to TRBD2 covers 9 bases. The CDR3 consists of 12 residues. Trimming removed 10 bases from V and 8 bases from J; junction bases left unmatched: 7. CDR1 MNHEY and CDR2 SVGEGT come from the germline V gene. This CDR3 is CAIKNSGSTQYF. The CDR3 DNA is TGTGCCATCAAGAATAGCGGGAGTACGCAGTATTTT.

CDR3 nucleotide sequence: TGTGCCACCCGACAGGGGACCACAGATACGCAGTATTTT. Translation gives CATRQGTTDTQYF. The rearrangement uses TRBV28 and TRBJ2-3, with 8 positions matching TRBD1. With 10 bases clipped from V and 2 bases from J, the junction kept 5 bases outside the gene matches. The CDR3 is 13 amino acids. CDR1 is MDHEN and CDR2 is SYDVKM in the germline V gene.

This clonotype has at least ten counts. The chain is built from TRBV5-1 and TRBJ2-7, with 12 bases that match TRBD2. The CDR3 loop spans 17 amino acids. J gave up 2 bases and V 1 base, and 7 bases lay outside the gene matches. Germline values: CDR1 SGHRS, CDR2 YFSETQ. The CDR3 protein is CASSLTSGGLLPYEQYF. CDR3 DNA sequence: TGCGCCAGCAGCTTGACTAGCGGGGGGCTTCTACCCTACGAGCAGTACTTC.

In its sample, this clonotype was seen many times. The chain recombines TRBV10-3 with TRBJ2-5; D is ambiguous. In germline, CDR1 is ENHRY, CDR2 SYGVKD. Deletions cut 8 bases from V and 4 bases from J, with 17 bases between. CDR3 size: 14 residues. DNA for the CDR3: TGTGCCATCTCGGCGTTGGTAGAAGCAGAGACCCAGTACTTC. The encoded protein is CAISALVEAETQYF.

The chain is built from TRBV5-1 and TRBJ2-7, with D tentatively TRBD1 or TRBD2 (6 bases each). V lost 1 base and J lost 1, with 18 bases in between. The CDR3 has 17 residues. The germline V gene has CDR1 SGHRS and CDR2 YFSETQ. In DNA, the CDR3 is TGCGCCAGCAGCTTGAGTCTCCGGGGGCGATCTTCCTACGAGCAGTACTTC. Amino acid sequence: CASSLSLRGRSSYEQYF.

This clonotype was counted at least ten times. This sequence joins TRBV5-1 and TRBJ2-1; 8 bases map to TRBD1. This CDR3 has 15 residues. CDR1 and CDR2 (germline): SGHRS, YFSETQ. Germline trimming cut 3 bases from V and 2 bases from J; bases unmatched to any gene: 4. The DNA of the CDR3 is TGCGCCAGCAGCTCCCAGGGGGCTACCTACAATGAGCAGTTCTTC. Protein: CASSSQGATYNEQFF.

The CDR3 DNA reads TGTGCCAGCAGCCGAGGGGGTAACTATGGCTACACCTTC. Protein sequence: CASSRGGNYGYTF. J is TRBJ1-2 and V is TRBV7-2; TRBD1 might be the D (6 bases). The CDR3 spans 13 residues. Germline V gene lookup returns CDR1 SGHTA and CDR2 FQGNSA. The germline V and J ends were trimmed by 5 bases and 1 base, with 8 bases remaining between them.

The genes are TRBV20-1 and TRBJ1-5; weak D call: TRBD1 (6 bases). V lost 0 bases and J lost 1, with 19 bases in between. CDR1 and CDR2 from the germline V gene are DFQATT and SNEGSKA (reference sequence). The CDR3 is 18 amino acids. Here the CDR3 reads CSARDAGGAMRSNQPQHF. As DNA, the CDR3 is TGCAGTGCTAGAGATGCGGGGGGGGCTATGAGGAGCAATCAGCCCCAGCATTTT.